This TCR beta chain was recorded in a study of post-analysis software for immune sequencing data. Study outcomes and limitations: Roughly 5 TRBV segments, TRBV5-6, TRBV5-1 and TRBV20-1 among them, were found more frequent in patients than controls.

A remark on this clonotype: Its antigen is undetermined.

The CDR3 spans 13 residues. Germline loops: CDR1 SGHRS, CDR2 YFSETQ. Trimming took off 0 bases at V and 12 bases at J, with 10 bases between the two ends. TCR beta cDNA libraries had unique molecular identifiers. One entry per CDR3 protein, called by TCRdb with MiXCR from the PCR reads. This sample has more than 450,000 distinct CDR3 sequences, with approximately 31% found just once. The specimen sequenced was blood. The TCR comes from a girl aged 2-17 years with multiple sclerosis. The chain combines TRBV5-1 with TRBJ2-6; tentative D call: TRBD1 (6 bases). The CDR3 region has the DNA TGCGCCAGCAGCTTGGTCAGGGGTTCCGTCCTGACTTTC. Protein product: CASSLVRGSVLTF.